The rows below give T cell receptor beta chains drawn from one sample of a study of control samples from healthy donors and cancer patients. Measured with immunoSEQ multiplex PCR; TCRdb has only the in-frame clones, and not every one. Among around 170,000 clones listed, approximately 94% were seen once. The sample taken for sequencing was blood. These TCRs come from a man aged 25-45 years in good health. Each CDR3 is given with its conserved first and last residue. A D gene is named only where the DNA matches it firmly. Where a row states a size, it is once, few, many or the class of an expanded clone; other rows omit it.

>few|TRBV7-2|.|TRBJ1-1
TGTGCCAGCAGCTTAATAGGGGCTGGGAACACTGAAGCTTTCTTT
CASSLIGAGNTEAFF
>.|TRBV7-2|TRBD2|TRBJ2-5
TGTGCCAGCAGCCCCCCTGCGGGGGGGCAAGAGACCCAGTACTTC
CASSPPAGGQETQYF
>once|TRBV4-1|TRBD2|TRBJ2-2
TGCGCCAGCAGCCCGACGGGGACTAGCGCCTCGAACACCGGGGAGCTGTTTTTT
CASSPTGTSASNTGELFF
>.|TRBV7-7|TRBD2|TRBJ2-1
TGTGCCAGCAGCTCTGCCGGGACTAGCGGGAGTCGTGCGCAGTTCTTC
CASSSAGTSGSRAQFF
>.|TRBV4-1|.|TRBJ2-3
TGCGCCAGCAGTTCCGGGACGTTGGGCACAGATACGCAGTATTTT
CASSSGTLGTDTQYF
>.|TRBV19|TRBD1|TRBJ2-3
TGTGCCAGTAGTCCACGGGACAGAATCACAGATACGCAGTATTTT
CASSPRDRITDTQYF
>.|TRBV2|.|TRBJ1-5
TGTGCCACCACCCCGGAAGGGAATCAGCCCCAGCATTTT
CATTPEGNQPQHF
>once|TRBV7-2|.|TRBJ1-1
TGTGCCAGCAGCTTCGGGGGCGGCACTGAAGCTTTCTTT
CASSFGGGTEAFF
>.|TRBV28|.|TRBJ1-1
TGTGCCAGCACCTCTATAGGGGACACTGAAGCTTTCTTT
CASTSIGDTEAFF
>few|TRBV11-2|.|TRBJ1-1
TGTGCCAGCAGCTTAGACAGGGACACTGAAGCTTTCTTT
CASSLDRDTEAFF
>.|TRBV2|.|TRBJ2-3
TGTGCCAGCAGTGCCACGGGCCTTAGCACAGATACGCAGTATTTT
CASSATGLSTDTQYF
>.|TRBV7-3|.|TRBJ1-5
TGTGCCAGCAGCTTAACGTATAACGGGGGGAGTAGCAATCAGCCCCAGCATTTT
CASSLTYNGGSSNQPQHF
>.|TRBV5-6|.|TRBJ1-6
TGTGCCAGCAGCTTGGGTCGGGTCTATTCACCCCTCCACTTT
CASSLGRVYSPLHF
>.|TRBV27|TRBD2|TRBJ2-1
TGTGCCAGCAGTTTAGAAGCGGGGGCCTACAATGAGCAGTTCTTC
CASSLEAGAYNEQFF
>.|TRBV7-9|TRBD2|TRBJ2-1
TGTGCCAGCAGCCCACCGGGACTAGCCGGCAATGAGCAGTTCTTC
CASSPPGLAGNEQFF
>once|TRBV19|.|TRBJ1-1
TGTGCCAGTAGTAGCGGAAGGTTGGGGGGGTCTGAAGCTTTCTTT
CASSSGRLGGSEAFF
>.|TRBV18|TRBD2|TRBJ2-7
TGTGCCAGCTCATATTCGGGAGGGCCTGACGTCCACGAGCAGTACTTC
CASSYSGGPDVHEQYF
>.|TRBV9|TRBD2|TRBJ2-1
TGTGCCAGCAGCGTCGGACTAGCGGGGAATAATGAGCAGTTCTTC
CASSVGLAGNNEQFF
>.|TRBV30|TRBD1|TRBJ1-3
TGTGCCTGGAGGACAATCCAGGGGGCCGCTGGAAACACCATATATTTT
CAWRTIQGAAGNTIYF
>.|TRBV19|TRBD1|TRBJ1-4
TGTGCCAGTAGTAAAGGCCGGACAGGGGATGAAAAACTGTTTTTT
CASSKGRTGDEKLFF
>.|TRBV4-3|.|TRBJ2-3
TGCGCCAGCAGCCAAGATGTGTCGGGGGCCTCAGATACGCAGTATTTT
CASSQDVSGASDTQYF
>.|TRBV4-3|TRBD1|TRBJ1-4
TGCGCCAGCAGCCAAGCGGGACAGGGAAATGAAAAACTGTTTTTT
CASSQAGQGNEKLFF
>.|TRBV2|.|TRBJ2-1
TGTGCCAGCAGTAGGGGAGAGCGGATCGATGAGCAGTTCTTC
CASSRGERIDEQFF
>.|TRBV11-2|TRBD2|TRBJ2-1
TGTGCCAGCAGTTGGAGCGGGGGGTACAATGAGCAGTTCTTC
CASSWSGGYNEQFF
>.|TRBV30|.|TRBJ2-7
TGTGCCTGGAGGGGGGACGGCTACGAGCAGTACTTC
CAWRGDGYEQYF
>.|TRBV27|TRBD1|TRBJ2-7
TGTGCCAGCAGTTGGACAGGGGGGACCTACGAGCAGTACTTC
CASSWTGGTYEQYF
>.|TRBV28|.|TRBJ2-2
TGTGCCAGCATCAACCTCCCGAGAGGCACCGGGGAGCTGTTTTTT
CASINLPRGTGELFF
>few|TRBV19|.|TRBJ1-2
TGTGCCAGTAGGCGAGTGGCGGACTATGGCTACACCTTC
CASRRVADYGYTF
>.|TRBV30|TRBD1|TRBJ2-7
TGTGCCTGGAGATTGTCGGGACAGGGATCCTACGAGCAGTACTTC
CAWRLSGQGSYEQYF
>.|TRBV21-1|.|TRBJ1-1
TGTGCCAGCAGCAATTACCAGGAGAACACTGAAGCTTTCTTT
CASSNYQENTEAFF
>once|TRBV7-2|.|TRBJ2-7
TGTGCCAGCAGCTTAGCTATCCAACCTACCTACGAGCAGTACTTC
CASSLAIQPTYEQYF
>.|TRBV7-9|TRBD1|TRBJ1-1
TGTGCCAGCAGCTCGGACAGGGAGTCCGTACGTGGAGCTTTCTTT
CASSSDRESVRGAFF
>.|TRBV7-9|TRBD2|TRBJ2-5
TGTGCCAGCAGCTTGGGGCTTCTAGCGGGAGGAGAACTTCAAGAGACCCAGTACTTC
CASSLGLLAGGELQETQYF
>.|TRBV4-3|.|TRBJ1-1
TGCGCCAGCAGCCAAGAAGGGGGTTTTGAAGCTTTCTTT
CASSQEGGFEAFF
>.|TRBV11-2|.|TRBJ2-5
TGTGCCAGCAGCTTAGGAGGGGGGAGAGAGACCCAGTACTTC
CASSLGGGRETQYF
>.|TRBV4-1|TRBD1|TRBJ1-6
TGCGCCAGCAGCCCAGACAGGGGAGGGTCCTATAATTCACCCCTCCACTTT
CASSPDRGGSYNSPLHF
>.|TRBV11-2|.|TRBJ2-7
TGTGCCAGCAGCTCCAGGACTTCTTACGAGCAGTACTTC
CASSSRTSYEQYF
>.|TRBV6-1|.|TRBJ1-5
TGTGCCAGCAGTGAAGCTGGACGGGCCAACAATCAGCCCCAGCATTTT
CASSEAGRANNQPQHF
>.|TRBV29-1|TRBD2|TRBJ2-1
TGCAGCGTTGGTGAACTAGCGGGAGTTAATGAGCAGTTCTTC
CSVGELAGVNEQFF
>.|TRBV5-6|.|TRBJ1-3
TGTGCCAGCAGCTTCACGAGAGCCTCTGGAAACACCATATATTTT
CASSFTRASGNTIYF
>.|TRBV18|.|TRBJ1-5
TGTGCCAGCTCACTACAGGGTACCAATCAGCCCCAGCATTTT
CASSLQGTNQPQHF
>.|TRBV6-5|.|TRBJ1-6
TGTGCCAGGCGGGACACTTTACCGTCGAATTCACCCCTCCACTTT
CARRDTLPSNSPLHF
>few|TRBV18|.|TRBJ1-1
TGTGCCAGCTCAGACGGGAAAGAGACTGAAGCTTTCTTT
CASSDGKETEAFF
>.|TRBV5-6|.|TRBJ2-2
TGTGCCAGCAGCTTGGGGATTCAGATGAACACCGGGGAGCTGTTTTTT
CASSLGIQMNTGELFF
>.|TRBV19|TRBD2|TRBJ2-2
TGTGCCAGTAGTACAGCCCATTGGGTACTAGCGTCCGGGGAGCTGTTTTTT
CASSTAHWVLASGELFF